This T cell receptor (beta chain) is from a study of cytomegalovirus exposure and HLA in healthy donors. In the case of this clone: As yet, its antigen is unknown.

PCR amplification relied on 60 Vbeta primers (plus 13 Jbeta primers). Sequencing used immunoSEQ multiplex PCR; TCRdb keeps in-frame clones, though not all of them. The table lists about 74,000 clones. Germline V gene lookup returns CDR1 SGHDT and CDR2 YYEEEE. The CDR3 is 14 amino acids. Trimming pared 2 bases from V and 5 bases from J, leaving 14 bases between. Study-level results: Many donors shared some public TCRs, even though most TCR sequences were rare.

Sample: PBMCs. The gene calls are TRBV5-6 and TRBJ2-7; D may be TRBD2 (6 bases). The clonotype comes from a female donor in good health and CMV-seropositive. The CDR3 DNA follows: TGTGCCAGCAGCTTTCCGGGACTTCCGCACGAGCAGTACTTC. This codes for CASSFPGLPHEQYF.